This record covers a single T cell receptor (beta chain). The CDR3 has 15 residues. V lost 0 bases to trimming and J lost 3 bases, with 9 bases between them. The germline V gene encodes CDR1 KGHSH and CDR2 LQKENI. The data are from a study of patients and donors after allogeneic stem cell transplantation. TCRdb independently ran MiXCR on the RT-PCR reads; one entry per CDR3 protein. The sample contains 150,000 or so distinct CDR3 sequences, approximately 22% of which appear only once. The receptor's source is a human donor who was either an allogeneic HSCT recipient or a stem cell or donor lymphocyte infusion donor (not recorded which). It is not recorded whose cells these are; they may come from a transplant donor. This chain links TRBV18 with TRBJ2-1; TRBD1 might be the D (5 bases). Sequencing was carried out using blood, either unsorted or a sorted T cell fraction (not recorded which). The CDR3 DNA reads TGTGCCAGCTCACCACCTGAAGACAGCTACAATGAGCAGTTCTTC. Translation gives CASSPPEDSYNEQFF.